The T cell receptor beta chain described here comes from a study of glioma-infiltrating T cells after dendritic cell vaccination. Overall study context: Monocyte-derived dendritic cells, cultured 7 to 8 days with IL-4 and GM-CSF, were pulsed with autologous tumor lysate.

Profiling relied on immunoSEQ multiplex PCR, and the TCRdb table lists in-frame clones only, not all of them. The sample has 93,000 or so clones, around 81% seen once. Germline lookup yields CDR1 SGHRS and CDR2 YFSETQ. This CDR3 is 14 amino acids long. After removal of 3 bases from V and 4 bases from J, the junction contained 7 bases not matched to a gene. The sample consisted of blood, taken before dendritic cell vaccination. This clonotype was sampled from a human donor with glioblastoma. V usage is TRBV5-1 and J usage is TRBJ2-7; 7 bases align to TRBD1. CDR3 region: CASSSRGGRYEQYF. The CDR3 DNA reads TGCGCCAGCAGCTCTAGAGGGGGCAGGTACGAGCAGTACTTC. The full variable domain, in which reference TRBV5-1 and TRBJ2-7 provide the parts outside the CDR3, is KAGVTQTPRYLIKTRGQQVTLSCSPISGHRSVSWYQQTPGQGLQFLFEYFSETQRNKGNFPGRFSGRQFSNSRSEMNVSTLELGDSALYLCASSSRGGRYEQYFGPGTRLTVT.